These 16 T cell receptor beta chains originate from one sample sequenced in a study of PD-L1 blockade in urothelial cancer. Time point given: pretreatment peripheral blood. Only in-frame clones appear in the TCRdb table, and some are missing; sequencing was by immunoSEQ multiplex PCR. The sample records under 95,000 clones, 65% to 85% being singletons. Sequencing was performed on PBMCs, taken around atezolizumab (anti-PD-L1) treatment. The receptors come from a man between 60 and 75 years old with urothelial cancer.

The J gene is TRBJ2-2, the V gene TRBV19; D unresolved. Trimming removed 1 base at V and 3 bases at J, with 3 bases between. Germline assignment: CDR1 LNHDA and CDR2 SQIVND (reference sequence). This CDR3 spans 13 amino acids. The DNA of the CDR3 is TGTGCCAGTAGTATAGCTTACACCGGGGAGCTGTTTTTT. Translating gives CASSIAYTGELFF.

The chain carries TRBV5-1 and TRBJ2-5; 12 bases map to TRBD2. The CDR3 totals 20 residues. The V gene's germline CDR1 is SGHRS and CDR2 YFSETQ. V gave up 4 bases and J gave up 5 bases; unmatched junction bases: 21. CDR3 sequence reads: CASSVLPPSGGAGGGETQYF. In nucleotides, the CDR3 is TGCGCCAGCAGCGTCCTACCACCTAGCGGGGGGGCCGGAGGAGGGGAGACCCAGTACTTC.

V gene TRBV5-4 combines with J gene TRBJ1-3, with a possible D match to TRBD1 (5 bases). The V gene's germline CDR1 is SGHNT and CDR2 YYREEE (reference sequence). V was pared by 0 bases and J by 2 bases, with 9 bases between. The CDR3 is 15 amino acids. Written as DNA, the CDR3 is TGTGCCAGCAGCTTGGGACAGAACCCTGGAAACACCATATATTTT. Translated, it gives CASSLGQNPGNTIYF. Full variable domain (remainder filled in from reference TRBV5-4 and TRBJ1-3): ETGVTQSPTHLIKTRGQQVTLRCSSQSGHNTVSWYQQALGQGPQFIFQYYREEENGRGNFPPRFSGLQFPNYSSELNVNALELDDSALYLCASSLGQNPGNTIYFGEGSWLTVV.

J is TRBJ2-2 and V is TRBV10-3; D is perhaps TRBD2 (5 bases). Germline CDR1 reads ENHRY; CDR2 reads SYGVKD. The length of the CDR3 is 15 residues. V was pared by 3 bases and J by 0 bases, with 8 bases between. CDR3 sequence reads: CAISEPLANTGELFF. CDR3 in DNA: TGTGCCATCAGTGAACCACTAGCGAACACCGGGGAGCTGTTTTTT.

This sequence joins TRBV6-1 and TRBJ2-1; 9 positions match TRBD1. V shed 3 bases and J 2 bases; nucleotides not matched to a gene: 5. Per germline, CDR1 MNHNS and CDR2 SASEGT. CDR3 length equals 16 residues. In DNA form, the CDR3 reads TGTGCCAGCAGTGACCCCGGACAGGGGCCCTACAATGAGCAGTTCTTC. Its translation: CASSDPGQGPYNEQFF.

The chain couples TRBV10-3 to TRBJ2-3; a possible D gene is TRBD2 (5 bases). The V end was cut by 0 bases, the J end by 2 bases, with 12 bases between. This CDR3 is 16 amino acids long. Germline CDR1 reads ENHRY; CDR2 reads SYGVKD. The DNA for the CDR3 is TGTGCCATCAGTGAGTCGACGGGGTTAACCACAGATACGCAGTATTTT. It is translated as CAISESTGLTTDTQYF.

This clone was observed once. The chain joins TRBV10-2 to TRBJ2-3, with D perhaps matching TRBD1 (6 bases). V gave up 4 bases and J gave up 8 bases, with 13 bases separating them. This CDR3 has 13 amino acids. Germline V gene sequence: CDR1 WSHSY, CDR2 SAAADI. CDR3 loop: CASSGQGGGTQYF. The DNA of the CDR3 is TGCGCCAGCAGTGGCCAAGGGGGTGGTACGCAGTATTTT.

The CDR3 sequence: CASSLEAIARGDEQFF. CDR3 DNA: TGCGCCAGCAGCTTGGAGGCCATAGCGCGCGGGGATGAGCAGTTCTTC. The V call is TRBV5-1, the J call TRBJ2-1, with a tentative D call TRBD2 (6 bases). Germline V lookup: CDR1 SGHRS, CDR2 YFSETQ. Trimming cost V 0 bases and J 8 bases, with 18 bases left between them. There are 16 residues in the CDR3.

The J gene is TRBJ1-2, the V gene TRBV7-9; possibly TRBD1 for D (6 bases). Per germline, CDR1 SEHNR and CDR2 FQNEAQ (reference sequence). V lost 1 base and J 7 bases, leaving 10 bases between the germline ends. The CDR3 has 13 amino acids. CDR3 sequence reads: CASSLGQAGGYTF. The DNA for the CDR3 is TGTGCCAGCAGCTTAGGACAGGCTGGTGGCTACACCTTC.

The gene calls are TRBV12-5 and TRBJ2-1; 12 bases line up with TRBD2. V lost 0 bases, J lost 9 bases, and 6 bases stayed unmatched. This CDR3 comprises 16 residues. Per the germline V gene, CDR1 is LGHNT and CDR2 is FRNRAP. The CDR3 here is CASGLVGLAGGSEQFF. CDR3 bases: TGTGCTAGTGGTTTGGTAGGGCTAGCGGGAGGGAGTGAGCAGTTCTTC.

This clone was detected only once. The chain is built from TRBV4-3 and TRBJ2-4; 9 bases fit TRBD1. Germline CDR1 is LGHNA and CDR2 is YSLEER. The V gene end was trimmed by 4 bases and the J gene end by 8 bases; junction bases not matched to a gene: 6. CDR3 length equals 14 residues. The CDR3 DNA sequence: TGCGCCAGCAGCCTCGGGACAGGGTTGGACATTCAGTACTTC. Translation gives CASSLGTGLDIQYF.

The genes are TRBV11-3 and TRBJ1-1; 9 bases are shared with TRBD1. V trimming: 5 bases; J trimming: 4 bases; junction bases outside the gene matches: 8. The CDR3 length is 15 residues. Germline V gene lookup returns CDR1 SGHNT and CDR2 YENEEA. The DNA for the CDR3 is TGTGCCAGCAGCGCAACAGGGGGCAAGGGCACTGAAGCTTTCTTT. It encodes CASSATGGKGTEAFF.

This sequence joins TRBV5-1 and TRBJ1-3; D unresolved. Trimming stripped 2 bases from V and 1 base from J, with 7 bases between. This CDR3 is built from 14 residues. Germline CDR1 is SGHRS and CDR2 is YFSETQ. CDR3 bases: TGCGCCAGCAGCTTACAACCATCTGGAAACACCATATATTTT. Its protein is CASSLQPSGNTIYF.

The chain links TRBV18 to TRBJ1-2; maybe TRBD1 (5 bases). Trimming took 2 bases from V and 3 from J, leaving 13 bases between them. Germline V gene sequence: CDR1 KGHSH, CDR2 LQKENI. The CDR3 runs to 15 residues. CDR3 region: CASSPIRTQDYGYTF. CDR3 bases: TGTGCCAGCTCACCAATTAGGACACAAGACTATGGCTACACCTTC.

The genes are TRBV7-8 and TRBJ2-7; 11 bases are a match to TRBD2. The CDR3 loop spans 19 amino acids. After removal of 1 base from V and 3 bases from J, the junction contained 14 bases not matched to a gene. From germline, CDR1 is SGHVS and CDR2 FQNEAQ. The CDR3: CASSLDAGAGLADVYEQYF. Here the CDR3 DNA reads TGTGCCAGCAGCTTAGATGCAGGGGCGGGACTAGCGGACGTCTACGAGCAGTACTTC.

This clone has a single count. CDR3 in amino acids: CAPRDTEAFF. The CDR3 DNA follows: TGCGCCCCGAGAGACACTGAAGCTTTCTTT. The V and J genes are TRBV20-1 and TRBJ1-1; D unclear. The CDR3 is 10 amino acids. Germline V gives CDR1 DFQATT, CDR2 SNEGSKA (reference sequence).